These T cell receptor beta chains were read from a single sample in a study of blood T cells in healthy people across ages. TCRdb redid the calling of the 5' RACE reads with MiXCR, one entry per CDR3 protein. The sample carries fewer than 650,000 distinct CDR3 sequences, roughly a quarter recorded once. The same data also contributed to another study, on T cells of mothers and their children.

Input material: blood. These receptors all come from a boy younger than 10 in good health. Each CDR3 is given with its conserved first and last residue. Fields, in order: D gene, clone size, J gene, V gene, CDR3 DNA, CDR3 protein. The D gene is left open where the match is weak. Rows may omit the clone size; those that give it use once, few, many or a size class.

>TRBD2|NA|TRBJ2-3|TRBV4-3
TGCGCCAGCAGCCAAGATATAAGCGGGAGGACGAGCACAGATACGCAGTATTTT
CASSQDISGRTSTDTQYF
>NA|NA|TRBJ2-5|TRBV20-1
TGCAGTGCTAGAGAGCCCCGGGGGCCCCAAGAGACCCAGTACTTC
CSAREPRGPQETQYF
>NA|NA|TRBJ2-5|TRBV12-3/TRBV12-4
TGTGCCAGCAGTTTTCTTGGCAGGTCAATGGAGACCCAGTACTTC
CASSFLGRSMETQYF
>NA|NA|TRBJ2-3|TRBV5-6
TGTGCCGGCAACAGTCCCGCGGACACAGATACGCAGTATTTT
CAGNSPADTDTQYF
>NA|few|TRBJ2-7|TRBV11-2
TGTGCCAGCAGCTTCGGGACGTCGGATGCCTACGAGCAGTACTTC
CASSFGTSDAYEQYF
>TRBD2|NA|TRBJ2-5|TRBV20-1
TGCAGTGCTAGCGGGGGGGGACAAGAGACCCAGTACTTC
CSASGGGQETQYF
>TRBD1|NA|TRBJ2-7|TRBV7-9
TGTGCCAGCAGACACACTGGGACAGGGGGGGACGAGCAGTACTTC
CASRHTGTGGDEQYF
>NA|NA|TRBJ2-7|TRBV10-3
TGTGCCACCGGGGACGGAGGCTACAAGCAGTACTTC
CATGDGGYKQYF
>NA|NA|TRBJ1-4|TRBV6-5
TGTGCCAGCAGAACAGGAGGAGCTAATGAAAAACTGTTTTTT
CASRTGGANEKLFF
>NA|NA|TRBJ2-7|TRBV20-1
TGCAGTGCTAGAGATCGGGCTAGCTTAGGTTGGGAGCAGTACTTC
CSARDRASLGWEQYF
>NA|NA|TRBJ2-7|TRBV29-1
TGCAGCGTTGTCGGGGGAGAAGGCGAGCAGTACTTC
CSVVGGEGEQYF
>NA|few|TRBJ2-5|TRBV5-1
TGCGCCAGCAGGCCTGGACAGTCCCTTGGGGAGTACTTC
CASRPGQSLGEYF
>TRBD2|NA|TRBJ2-4|TRBV7-9
TGTGCCAGCAGCTGGGGGGGAGGCAAAAACATTCAGTACTTC
CASSWGGGKNIQYF
>NA|NA|TRBJ2-7|TRBV7-2
TGTGCCAGCAGCTCCAGGGTCCTCGGGGTCGAGCAGTACTTC
CASSSRVLGVEQYF
>TRBD2|few|TRBJ2-7|TRBV11-2
TGTGCCAGCAGGTCTATAGCGGGAGTTGGCTACGAGCAGTACTTC
CASRSIAGVGYEQYF
>TRBD2|NA|TRBJ2-3|TRBV7-9
TGTGCCAGCAGCCCCGGCGGCGGGGGGACCACAGATACGCAGTATTTT
CASSPGGGGTTDTQYF
>NA|NA|TRBJ2-7|TRBV29-1
TGCAGCGTAACAGGGTTCCACTCCTACGAGCAGTACTTC
CSVTGFHSYEQYF
>TRBD2|NA|TRBJ2-7|TRBV29-1
TGCAGCGTTGTGCTAGCGGGGAAGGCGTCCTACGAGCAGTACTTC
CSVVLAGKASYEQYF
>NA|few|TRBJ2-3|TRBV2
TGTGCCAACAGTGAAGCCCCAACAGGTCCCGATACGCAGTATTTT
CANSEAPTGPDTQYF
>NA|few|TRBJ2-6|TRBV6-5
TGTGCCAGCAGTTACGCTGGACGGAGAAGCTCTGGGGCCAACGTCCTGACTTTC
CASSYAGRRSSGANVLTF
>NA|NA|TRBJ2-1|TRBV6-4
TGTGCCAGCAGTGACCGCTCTAGCGTGAACGACCATGAGCAGTTCTTC
CASSDRSSVNDHEQFF
>NA|few|TRBJ1-1|TRBV10-3
TGTGCCATCAGTGACGGACCGAACACTGAAGCTTTCTTT
CAISDGPNTEAFF
>NA|NA|TRBJ2-4|TRBV3-1
TGTGCCAGCAGCCAAGAAACCGAACGGTGGGAAAACATTCAGTACTTC
CASSQETERWENIQYF
>TRBD1|few|TRBJ1-2|TRBV20-1
TGCAGTGCTAGACCGGACAGGGGGCAGAGTGGCTACACCTTC
CSARPDRGQSGYTF
>TRBD2|NA|TRBJ2-1|TRBV7-9
TGTGCCAGCAGGGCTGGGACTAGCAGGGCCAACAATGAGCAGTTCTTC
CASRAGTSRANNEQFF
>TRBD1|NA|TRBJ2-5|TRBV14
TGTGCCAGCGGGACAGGCTTATACGAGACCCAGTACTTC
CASGTGLYETQYF
>TRBD1|NA|TRBJ2-4|TRBV6-6
TGTGCCAGCAGTCCTACAGGGGGTCAAGGTCTTTACTTC
CASSPTGGQGLYF
>TRBD1|NA|TRBJ1-2|TRBV9
TGTGCCAGCAGCGTCTCGGGACAGACTAACTATGGCTACACCTTC
CASSVSGQTNYGYTF
>TRBD1|NA|TRBJ1-1|TRBV3-1
TGTGCCAGCACCCGTGGACAGGGAGGAACTGAAGCTTTCTTT
CASTRGQGGTEAFF
>NA|few|TRBJ2-3|TRBV27
TGTGCCAGCAGCCCTTTCGCACCTAAAACAGATACGCAGTATTTT
CASSPFAPKTDTQYF
>NA|once|TRBJ1-4|TRBV12-3/TRBV12-4
TGTGCCAGCAGCTTCTCGGAGTTTAGAGAAAAACTGTTTTTT
CASSFSEFREKLFF
>TRBD1|NA|TRBJ2-3|TRBV7-7
TGTGCTAGCAGTTTAGGGACAGGGGCAGATACGCAGTATTTT
CASSLGTGADTQYF
>TRBD1|NA|TRBJ1-2|TRBV6-5
TGTGCCAGCAGTTACCAGGGGGGTAACAATGGCTACACCTTC
CASSYQGGNNGYTF
>TRBD1|NA|TRBJ1-2|TRBV5-1
TGCGCCAGCAGCTGGGGACAGAGCTTTAACTATGGCTACACCTTC
CASSWGQSFNYGYTF
>NA|NA|TRBJ2-3|TRBV27
TGTGCCAGCAGTCAATCTAGCACAGATACGCAGTATTTT
CASSQSSTDTQYF
>NA|NA|TRBJ1-1|TRBV10-3
TGTGCCATCAGTGAGCCCGGAGACACTGAAGCTTTCTTT
CAISEPGDTEAFF
>NA|NA|TRBJ1-2|TRBV12-3/TRBV12-4
TGTGCCAGCGCCCTGGGAGCTAACTATGGCTACACCTTC
CASALGANYGYTF